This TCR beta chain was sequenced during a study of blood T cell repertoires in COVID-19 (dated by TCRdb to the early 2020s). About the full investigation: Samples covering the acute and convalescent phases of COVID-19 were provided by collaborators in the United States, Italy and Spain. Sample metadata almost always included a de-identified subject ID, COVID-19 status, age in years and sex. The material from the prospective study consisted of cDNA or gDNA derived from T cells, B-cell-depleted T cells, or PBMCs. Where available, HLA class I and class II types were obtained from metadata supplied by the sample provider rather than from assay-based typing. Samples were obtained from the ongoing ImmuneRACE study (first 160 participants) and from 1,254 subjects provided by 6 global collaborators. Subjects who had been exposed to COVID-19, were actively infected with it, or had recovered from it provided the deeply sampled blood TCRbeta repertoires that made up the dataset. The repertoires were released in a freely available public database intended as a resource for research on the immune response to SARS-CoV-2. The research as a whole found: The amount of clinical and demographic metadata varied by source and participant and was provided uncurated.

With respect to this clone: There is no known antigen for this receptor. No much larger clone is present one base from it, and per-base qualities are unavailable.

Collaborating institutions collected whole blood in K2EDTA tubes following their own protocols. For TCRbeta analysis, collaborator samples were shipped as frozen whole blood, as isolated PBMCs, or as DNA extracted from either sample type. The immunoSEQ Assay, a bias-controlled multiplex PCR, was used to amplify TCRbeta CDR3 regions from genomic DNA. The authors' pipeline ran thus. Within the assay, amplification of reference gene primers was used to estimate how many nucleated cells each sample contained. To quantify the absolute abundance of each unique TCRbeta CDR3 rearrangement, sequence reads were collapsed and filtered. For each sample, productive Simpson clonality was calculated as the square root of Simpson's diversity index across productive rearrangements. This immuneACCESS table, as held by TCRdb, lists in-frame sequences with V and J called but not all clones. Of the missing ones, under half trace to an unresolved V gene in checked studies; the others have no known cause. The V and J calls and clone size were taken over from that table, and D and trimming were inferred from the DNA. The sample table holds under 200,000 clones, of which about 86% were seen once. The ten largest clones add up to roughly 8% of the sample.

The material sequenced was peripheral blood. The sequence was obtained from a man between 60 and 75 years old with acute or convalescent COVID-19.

The nucleotides are TGTGCCAGCAGTCCTAGTAGCGGGAGTGGCACAGATACGCAGTATTTT. Translated, this gives CASSPSSGSGTDTQYF. The sequence is built from TRBV3-1 (or the pseudogene TRBV3-2) and TRBJ2-3, and 9 junctional nucleotides match TRBD2. V ends up 6 bases short and J 1 base short, with an unmatched junction base count of 8. Via the germline V gene (reference sequence), CDR1 is LGHDT and CDR2 YNNKEL. Spanning cysteine to phenylalanine, the CDR3 consists of 16 amino acids. Only CDR3 DNA remains: 48 bases, in frame from the first base.